These T cell receptor beta chains were read from a single sample in a study of T cell repertoires in cytomegalovirus infection. From the reads, TCRdb called clonotypes with MiXCR, one entry per CDR3 protein. This table has a few hundred thousand distinct CDR3 sequences, about 17% appearing once. The source material was CD8+ T cells from PBMCs. These TCRs come from a human donor in good health (CMV status not recorded). Some clones in this sample may be carry-over from other donors' samples. Each CDR3 is given with its conserved first and last residue. D genes are given only for firm matches. Part of the rows lack a size; the others show once, few, many or a class for expanded clones.

clone size: few
J gene: TRBJ1-5
D gene: -
V gene: TRBV6-2/TRBV6-3
CDR3 DNA: TGTGCCAGCAGTTACGACAGCGTCAATCAGCCCCAGCATTTT
CDR3 protein: CASSYDSVNQPQHF

clone size: -
J gene: TRBJ2-1
D gene: TRBD2
V gene: TRBV20-1
CDR3 DNA: TGCAGTGTAGCGGGGAAACACAATGAGCAGTTCTTC
CDR3 protein: CSVAGKHNEQFF

clone size: few
J gene: TRBJ2-7
D gene: -
V gene: TRBV27
CDR3 DNA: TGTGCCAGCAGGGGGGCCTACGAGCAGTACTTC
CDR3 protein: CASRGAYEQYF

clone size: many
J gene: TRBJ1-5
D gene: TRBD1
V gene: TRBV4-1
CDR3 DNA: TGCGCCAGCAGCCCAACTGGACAGGGAGGGAATCAGCCCCAGCATTTT
CDR3 protein: CASSPTGQGGNQPQHF

clone size: few
J gene: TRBJ1-1
D gene: -
V gene: TRBV7-3
CDR3 DNA: TGTGCCAGCAGCTTAACCCCAGGGCCGAACACTGAAGCTTTCTTT
CDR3 protein: CASSLTPGPNTEAFF

clone size: few
J gene: TRBJ1-3
D gene: -
V gene: TRBV29-1
CDR3 DNA: TGCAGCGTTGAATGGGCAGGGCGTGGAAACACCATATATTTT
CDR3 protein: CSVEWAGRGNTIYF

clone size: few
J gene: TRBJ2-2
D gene: -
V gene: TRBV6-2/TRBV6-3
CDR3 DNA: TGTGCCAGCAGTTACATACAGGGTAACACCGGGGAGCTGTTTTTT
CDR3 protein: CASSYIQGNTGELFF

clone size: few
J gene: TRBJ1-1
D gene: TRBD1
V gene: TRBV2
CDR3 DNA: TGTGCCAGCAGTGGACAGGGGAAGGACACTGAAGCTTTCTTT
CDR3 protein: CASSGQGKDTEAFF

clone size: few
J gene: TRBJ2-1
D gene: -
V gene: TRBV2
CDR3 DNA: TGTGCCACTGTTAACTCGAACAATGAGCAGTTCTTC
CDR3 protein: CATVNSNNEQFF

clone size: few
J gene: TRBJ1-1
D gene: -
V gene: TRBV27
CDR3 DNA: TGTGCCAGCAGGCCGCTGGGGGAGAATGAAGCTTTCTTT
CDR3 protein: CASRPLGENEAFF

clone size: few
J gene: TRBJ1-2
D gene: -
V gene: TRBV5-4
CDR3 DNA: TGTGCCAGCAGCTCAAGGAACCGGGACTTACCACTACCGGGAGGCTACACCTTC
CDR3 protein: CASSSRNRDLPLPGGYTF

clone size: few
J gene: TRBJ2-1
D gene: -
V gene: TRBV20-1
CDR3 DNA: TGCAGTGCTAGACGAACTAGCTCTCTCTACAATGAGCAGTTCTTC
CDR3 protein: CSARRTSSLYNEQFF

clone size: -
J gene: TRBJ2-3
D gene: -
V gene: TRBV6-2/TRBV6-3
CDR3 DNA: TGTGCCAGCAGTTACTCCGGGCCCACAGATACGCAGTATTTT
CDR3 protein: CASSYSGPTDTQYF

clone size: few
J gene: TRBJ2-3
D gene: -
V gene: TRBV6-6
CDR3 DNA: TGTGCCAGCAGTTACTCCGATATCGAACCCAACACAGATACGCAGTATTTT
CDR3 protein: CASSYSDIEPNTDTQYF

clone size: -
J gene: TRBJ2-2
D gene: TRBD1
V gene: TRBV10-3
CDR3 DNA: TGTGCCAGCGGGACAGGGGGTGCCGGGGAGCTGTTTTTT
CDR3 protein: CASGTGGAGELFF

clone size: -
J gene: TRBJ1-1
D gene: -
V gene: TRBV6-6
CDR3 DNA: TGTGCCACCTCTTCCCGAGCAGGGGACACTGAAGCTTTCTTT
CDR3 protein: CATSSRAGDTEAFF

clone size: -
J gene: TRBJ2-5
D gene: TRBD2
V gene: TRBV5-1
CDR3 DNA: TGCGCCAGCAGCGGAGTGGGGGGGGGGGTCCAAGAGACCCAGTACTTC
CDR3 protein: CASSGVGGGVQETQYF

clone size: many
J gene: TRBJ2-1
D gene: -
V gene: TRBV11-2
CDR3 DNA: TGTGCCAGCAGCTTAGGAGCAGGGGTGTCCTACAATGAGCAGTTCTTC
CDR3 protein: CASSLGAGVSYNEQFF

clone size: many
J gene: TRBJ1-4
D gene: -
V gene: TRBV7-9
CDR3 DNA: TGTGCCAGCAGCTTAGGGGTTAATGAAAAACTGTTTTTT
CDR3 protein: CASSLGVNEKLFF

clone size: -
J gene: TRBJ1-1
D gene: -
V gene: TRBV29-1
CDR3 DNA: TGCAGCGTTGAAGGAGGGACAAGCACTGAAGCTTTCTTT
CDR3 protein: CSVEGGTSTEAFF

clone size: -
J gene: TRBJ1-1
D gene: -
V gene: TRBV2
CDR3 DNA: TGTGCCAGCAGTGAAGTGGGACAAGGACTTAACACTGAAGCTTTCTTT
CDR3 protein: CASSEVGQGLNTEAFF

clone size: few
J gene: TRBJ2-7
D gene: -
V gene: TRBV5-4
CDR3 DNA: TGTGCCAGCAGCAGGGACCTGGCGGTCGAGCAGTACTTC
CDR3 protein: CASSRDLAVEQYF

clone size: few
J gene: TRBJ1-2
D gene: -
V gene: TRBV12-5
CDR3 DNA: TGTGCTAGTAAACCACCGGGACCCAGTAATGGCTACACCTTC
CDR3 protein: CASKPPGPSNGYTF

clone size: few
J gene: TRBJ1-2
D gene: -
V gene: TRBV10-3
CDR3 DNA: TGTGCCATCAGTGCGGAGGAGTACTCTGGATATGGCTACACCTTC
CDR3 protein: CAISAEEYSGYGYTF

clone size: -
J gene: TRBJ2-2
D gene: -
V gene: TRBV25-1
CDR3 DNA: TGTGCCAGCAGTGAAAGCCAGGACAACACCGGGGAGCTGTTTTTT
CDR3 protein: CASSESQDNTGELFF

clone size: many
J gene: TRBJ1-2
D gene: -
V gene: TRBV11-2
CDR3 DNA: TGTGCCAGCAGCCCGGACTCTCTCTATGGCTACACCTTC
CDR3 protein: CASSPDSLYGYTF

clone size: many
J gene: TRBJ2-7
D gene: TRBD2
V gene: TRBV7-9
CDR3 DNA: TGTGCCAGCAGCTTAGGAATAGCGGGGGGGCTAAGTTCCAACGAGCAGTACTTC
CDR3 protein: CASSLGIAGGLSSNEQYF

clone size: few
J gene: TRBJ1-1
D gene: -
V gene: TRBV19
CDR3 DNA: TGTGCCAGTAGTGTAAGCCCGAACACTGAAGCTTTCTTT
CDR3 protein: CASSVSPNTEAFF

clone size: few
J gene: TRBJ1-1
D gene: TRBD1
V gene: TRBV6-1
CDR3 DNA: TGTGCCAGCAGTGGGACAGGGGGGGATTTGGCTTTCTTT
CDR3 protein: CASSGTGGDLAFF

clone size: many
J gene: TRBJ1-5
D gene: -
V gene: TRBV4-1
CDR3 DNA: TGCGCCAGCAGCCAAGTATTCGCAGGGAGCAATCAGCCCCAGCATTTT
CDR3 protein: CASSQVFAGSNQPQHF

clone size: few
J gene: TRBJ2-4
D gene: -
V gene: TRBV6-5
CDR3 DNA: TGTGCCAGCAGCCACGGGCTAGCGAGGGACATTCAGTACTTC
CDR3 protein: CASSHGLARDIQYF

clone size: many
J gene: TRBJ2-7
D gene: -
V gene: TRBV6-1
CDR3 DNA: TGTGCCAGCAGTGAACACGAGGGACGCTACGAGCAGTACTTC
CDR3 protein: CASSEHEGRYEQYF

clone size: many
J gene: TRBJ2-2
D gene: TRBD2
V gene: TRBV12-3/TRBV12-4
CDR3 DNA: TGTGCCAGCAGTTTCGTAGCGGGTAACCCCGGGGAGCTGTTTTTT
CDR3 protein: CASSFVAGNPGELFF

clone size: -
J gene: TRBJ2-5
D gene: -
V gene: TRBV4-1
CDR3 DNA: TGCGCCAGCAGCCAAGACTGGTCGGGGGAAGAGACCCAGTACTTC
CDR3 protein: CASSQDWSGEETQYF

clone size: -
J gene: TRBJ1-5
D gene: -
V gene: TRBV15
CDR3 DNA: TGTGCCACCAGCACACGGGGACTGCTCAATCAGCCCCAGCATTTT
CDR3 protein: CATSTRGLLNQPQHF

clone size: -
J gene: TRBJ1-1
D gene: -
V gene: TRBV11-1
CDR3 DNA: TGTGCCAGCAGCCTGGTCTGGGGGCGGAACACTGAAGCTTTCTTT
CDR3 protein: CASSLVWGRNTEAFF

clone size: -
J gene: TRBJ1-1
D gene: -
V gene: TRBV7-9
CDR3 DNA: TGTGCCATCCAGACGGGGAACACTGAAGCTTTCTTT
CDR3 protein: CAIQTGNTEAFF

clone size: -
J gene: TRBJ2-1
D gene: TRBD2
V gene: TRBV28
CDR3 DNA: TGTGCCAGCAGCATCTCCCTTAGAGGGGAGGGCAATGAGCAGTTCTTC
CDR3 protein: CASSISLRGEGNEQFF

clone size: -
J gene: TRBJ2-7
D gene: -
V gene: TRBV6-2/TRBV6-3
CDR3 DNA: TGTGCCAGCAGTACATCCCTTAGCTACGAGCAGTACTTC
CDR3 protein: CASSTSLSYEQYF